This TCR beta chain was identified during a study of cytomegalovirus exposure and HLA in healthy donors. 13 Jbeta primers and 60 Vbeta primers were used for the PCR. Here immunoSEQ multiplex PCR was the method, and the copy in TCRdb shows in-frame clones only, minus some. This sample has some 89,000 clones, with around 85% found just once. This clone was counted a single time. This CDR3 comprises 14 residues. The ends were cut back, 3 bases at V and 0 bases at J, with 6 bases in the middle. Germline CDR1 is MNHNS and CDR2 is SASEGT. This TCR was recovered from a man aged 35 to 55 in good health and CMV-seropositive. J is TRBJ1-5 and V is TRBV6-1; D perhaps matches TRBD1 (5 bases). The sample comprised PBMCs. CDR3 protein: CASSDGASNQPQHF. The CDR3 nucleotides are TGTGCCAGCAGTGATGGGGCTAGCAATCAGCCCCAGCATTTT.